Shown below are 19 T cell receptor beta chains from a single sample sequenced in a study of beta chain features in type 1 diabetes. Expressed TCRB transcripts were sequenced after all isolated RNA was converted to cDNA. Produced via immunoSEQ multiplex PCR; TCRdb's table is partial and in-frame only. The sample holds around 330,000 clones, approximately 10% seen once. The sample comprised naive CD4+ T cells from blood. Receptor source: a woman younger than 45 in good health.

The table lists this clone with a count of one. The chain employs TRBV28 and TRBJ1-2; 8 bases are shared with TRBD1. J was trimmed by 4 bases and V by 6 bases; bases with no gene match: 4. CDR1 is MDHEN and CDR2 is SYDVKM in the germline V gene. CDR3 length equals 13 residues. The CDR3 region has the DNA TGTGCCAGCAGCATGGACAGGGTCTATGGCTACACCTTC. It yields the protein CASSMDRVYGYTF.

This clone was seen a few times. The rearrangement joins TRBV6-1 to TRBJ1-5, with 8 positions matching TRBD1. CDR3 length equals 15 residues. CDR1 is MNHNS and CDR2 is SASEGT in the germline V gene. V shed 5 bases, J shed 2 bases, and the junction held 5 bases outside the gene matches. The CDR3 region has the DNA TGTGCCAGCAGTTCAGGGGGCTCACGCAATCAGCCCCAGCATTTT. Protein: CASSSGGSRNQPQHF.

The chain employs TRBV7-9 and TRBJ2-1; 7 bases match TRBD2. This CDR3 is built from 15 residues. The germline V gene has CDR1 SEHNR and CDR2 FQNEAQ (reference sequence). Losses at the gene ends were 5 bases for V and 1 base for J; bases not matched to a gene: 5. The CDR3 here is CASSLSGTSYNEQFF. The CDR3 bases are TGTGCCAGCAGCCTAAGCGGGACGTCCTACAATGAGCAGTTCTTC.

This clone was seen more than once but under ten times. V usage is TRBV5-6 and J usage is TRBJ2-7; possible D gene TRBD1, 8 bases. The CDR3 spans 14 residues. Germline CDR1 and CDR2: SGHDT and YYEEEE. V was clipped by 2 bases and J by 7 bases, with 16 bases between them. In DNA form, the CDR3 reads TGTGCCAGCAGCTTAAACAGGGGGACTACAGAGCAGTACTTC. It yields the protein CASSLNRGTTEQYF.

The CDR3 nucleotides read TGTGCCAGCAGCCTACCACAGGGGGCTGCAGGGCAGTTCTTC. Its protein is CASSLPQGAAGQFF. This chain uses TRBV11-1 with TRBJ2-1; TRBD1 agrees at 9 bases. The CDR3 is 14 amino acids. CDR1 and CDR2 from the germline V gene are SGHAT and FQDESV (reference sequence). The ends lost 5 bases at V and 12 bases at J; junction bases unmatched: 11. Filled out from reference TRBV11-1 and TRBJ2-1, the complete variable domain reads EAEVAQSPRYKITEKSQAVAFWCDPISGHATLYWYRQILGQGPELLVQFQDESVVDDSQLPKDRFSAERLKGVDSTLKIQPAELGDSAMYLCASSLPQGAAGQFFGPGTRLTVL.

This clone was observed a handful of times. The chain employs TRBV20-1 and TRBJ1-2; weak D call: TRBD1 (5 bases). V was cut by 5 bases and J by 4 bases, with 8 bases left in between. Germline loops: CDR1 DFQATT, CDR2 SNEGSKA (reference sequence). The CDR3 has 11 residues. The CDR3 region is CSASDSYGYTF. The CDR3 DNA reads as TGCAGTGCTTCCGACAGCTATGGCTACACCTTC.

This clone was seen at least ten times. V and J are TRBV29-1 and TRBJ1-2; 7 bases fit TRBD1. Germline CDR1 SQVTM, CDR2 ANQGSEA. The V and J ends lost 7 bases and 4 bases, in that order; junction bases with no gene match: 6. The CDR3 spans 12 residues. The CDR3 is CSAPDRIYGYTF. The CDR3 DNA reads TGCAGCGCCCCGGACAGGATCTATGGCTACACCTTC.

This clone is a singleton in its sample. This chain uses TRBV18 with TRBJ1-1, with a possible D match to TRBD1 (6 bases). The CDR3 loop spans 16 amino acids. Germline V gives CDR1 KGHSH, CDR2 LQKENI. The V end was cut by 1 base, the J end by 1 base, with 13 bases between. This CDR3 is CASSPLSRTENTEAFF. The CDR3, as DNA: TGTGCCAGCTCACCACTATCTAGGACAGAGAACACTGAAGCTTTCTTT.

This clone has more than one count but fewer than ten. The CDR3 sequence: CASQLVEEQFF. In DNA form, the CDR3 reads TGTGCCAGTCAGCTGGTGGAGGAGCAGTTCTTC. The chain is built from TRBV2 and TRBJ2-1; D gene ambiguous. Germline-derived CDR1 and CDR2 are SNHLY and FYNNEI. Trimming shortened V by 9 bases and J by 10 bases, and 13 bases separated the two germline ends. This CDR3 contains 11 residues.

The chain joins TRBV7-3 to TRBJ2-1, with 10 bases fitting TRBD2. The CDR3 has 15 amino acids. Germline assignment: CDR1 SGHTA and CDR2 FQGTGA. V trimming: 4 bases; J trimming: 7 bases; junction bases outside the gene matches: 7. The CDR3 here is CASSSLAGVSNEQFF. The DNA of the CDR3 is TGTGCCAGCAGCTCCCTAGCGGGAGTTTCGAATGAGCAGTTCTTC.

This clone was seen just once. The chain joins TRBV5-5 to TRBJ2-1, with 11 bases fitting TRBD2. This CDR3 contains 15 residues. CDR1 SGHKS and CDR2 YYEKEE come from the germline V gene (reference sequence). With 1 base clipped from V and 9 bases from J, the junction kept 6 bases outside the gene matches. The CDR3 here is CASSLTSGSFGEQFF. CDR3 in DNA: TGTGCCAGCAGCTTGACTAGCGGGAGTTTCGGTGAGCAGTTCTTC.

The CDR3: CASADRWNEQFF. CDR3 DNA: TGTGCCAGTGCGGACAGGTGGAATGAGCAGTTCTTC. V and J are TRBV19 and TRBJ2-1, with 7 bases fitting TRBD1. The junction had 5 bases not matched to a gene; V was cut back by 8 bases and J by 7 bases. The length of the CDR3 is 12 residues. CDR1 and CDR2 (germline): LNHDA, SQIVND (reference sequence). Filled out from reference TRBV19 and TRBJ2-1, the complete variable domain reads DGGITQSPKYLFRKEGQNVTLSCEQNLNHDAMYWYRQDPGQGLRLIYYSQIVNDFQKGDIAEGYSVSREKKESFPLTVTSAQKNPTAFYLCASADRWNEQFFGPGTRLTVL.

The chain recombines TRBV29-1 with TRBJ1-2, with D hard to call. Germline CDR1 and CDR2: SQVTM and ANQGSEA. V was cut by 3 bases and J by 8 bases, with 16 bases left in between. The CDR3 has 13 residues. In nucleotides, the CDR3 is TGCAGCGTTGATCAGGCCCTGTCGATGGGCTACACCTTC. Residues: CSVDQALSMGYTF. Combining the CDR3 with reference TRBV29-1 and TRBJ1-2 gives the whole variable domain SAVISQKPSRDICQRGTSLTIQCQVDSQVTMMFWYRQQPGQSLTLIATANQGSEATYESGFVIDKFPISRPNLTFSTLTVSNMSPEDSSIYLCSVDQALSMGYTFGSGTRLTVV.

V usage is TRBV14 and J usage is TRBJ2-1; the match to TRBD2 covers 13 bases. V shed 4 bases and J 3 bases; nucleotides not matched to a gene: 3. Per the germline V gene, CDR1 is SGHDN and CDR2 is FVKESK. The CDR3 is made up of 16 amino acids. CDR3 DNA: TGTGCCAGCAGCCCGACTAGCGGGAGGATCTACAATGAGCAGTTCTTC. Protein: CASSPTSGRIYNEQFF.

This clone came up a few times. CDR3 sequence (DNA): TGTGCCAGCTCACCGCCTACTAGCGGGGGTTACGAGCAGTACTTC. Translating gives CASSPPTSGGYEQYF. The chain uses TRBV18 and TRBJ2-7; 11 bases line up with TRBD2. V shed 3 bases and J 4 bases; nucleotides not matched to a gene: 5. This CDR3 is built from 15 residues. The germline V gene has CDR1 KGHSH and CDR2 LQKENI.

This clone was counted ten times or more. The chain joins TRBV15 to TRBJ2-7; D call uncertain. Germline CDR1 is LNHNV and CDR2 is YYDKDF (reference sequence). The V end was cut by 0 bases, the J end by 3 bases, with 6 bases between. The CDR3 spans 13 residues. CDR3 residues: CATSRESSYEQYF. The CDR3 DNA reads TGTGCCACCAGCAGAGAGTCGAGCTACGAGCAGTACTTC. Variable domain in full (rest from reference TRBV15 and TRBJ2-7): DAMVIQNPRYQVTQFGKPVTLSCSQTLNHNVMYWYQQKSSQAPKLLFHYYDKDFNNEADTPDNFQSRRPNTSFCFLDIRSPGLGDTAMYLCATSRESSYEQYFGPGTRLTVT.

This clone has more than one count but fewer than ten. The CDR3 DNA sequence: TGTGCCAGTAACCAGGGAGGTGGACTTTACGAGCAGTACTTC. Translated: CASNQGGGLYEQYF. The chain has TRBV19 and TRBJ2-7; TRBD2 is a possible D gene (6 bases). There are 14 residues in the CDR3. The V gene lost 7 bases and the J gene lost 4 bases, with 17 bases spanning the gap. Looked up from germline, CDR1 is LNHDA and CDR2 is SQIVND (reference sequence).

This CDR3 reads CASSLLAGRPDTQYF. Here the CDR3 DNA reads TGTGCCAGCAGCTTACTCGCGGGAAGGCCAGATACGCAGTATTTT. This chain links TRBV7-2 with TRBJ2-3; the D gene is possibly TRBD2 (6 bases). The V end lost 2 bases, the J end lost 4 bases, and 13 bases lay between the germline ends. From germline, CDR1 is SGHTA and CDR2 FQGNSA. This CDR3 spans 15 amino acids.

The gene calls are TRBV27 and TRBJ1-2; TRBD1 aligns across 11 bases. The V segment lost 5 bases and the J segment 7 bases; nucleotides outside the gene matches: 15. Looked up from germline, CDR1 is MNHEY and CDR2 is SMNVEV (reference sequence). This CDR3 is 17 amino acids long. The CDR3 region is CASSPIRGQGALRGYTF. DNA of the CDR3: TGTGCCAGCAGTCCTATCCGCGGACAGGGGGCTCTGCGTGGCTACACCTTC.